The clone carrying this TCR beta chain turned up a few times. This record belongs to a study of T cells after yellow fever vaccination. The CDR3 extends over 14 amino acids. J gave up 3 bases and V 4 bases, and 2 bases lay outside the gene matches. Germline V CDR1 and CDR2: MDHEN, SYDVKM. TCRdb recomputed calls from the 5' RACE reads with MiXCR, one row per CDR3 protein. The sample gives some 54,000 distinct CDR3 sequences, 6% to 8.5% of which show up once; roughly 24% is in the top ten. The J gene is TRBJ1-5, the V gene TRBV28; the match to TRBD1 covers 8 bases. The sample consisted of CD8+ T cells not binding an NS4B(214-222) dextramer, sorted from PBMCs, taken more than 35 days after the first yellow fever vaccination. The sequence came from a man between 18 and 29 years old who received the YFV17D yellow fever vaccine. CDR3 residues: CASSWTGTNQPQHF. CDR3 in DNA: TGTGCCAGCAGTTGGACAGGGACCAATCAGCCCCAGCATTTT.